This TCR beta chain was sequenced for a study of T cells expressing NK-cell markers. Looking at the study overall: Sequencing covered eight donors, seven HCMV-seropositive and one seronegative. Study-level points and caveats: As a fraction of CD8+ T cells, dominant NKG2C+ clonotypes reached about 1.0-8% in more than five donors. These same clonotypes (in several donors) also led the CD3+CD56-NKG2C+ fraction.

Germline lookup yields CDR1 DFQATT and CDR2 SNEGSKA (reference sequence). This CDR3 has 15 residues. Points on this clonotype: Its antigen is currently unknown.

No DNA is given; TCRdb re-called the 5' RACE reads and lists each CDR3 protein once. This sample's clone table lists about 110,000 distinct CDR3 sequences. The sequencing input was blood T cells: a sorted CD56 or NKG2C T cell subset, CD4+ or CD8+ T cells, or bulk PBMC T cells (not recorded which). V is TRBV20-1 and J is TRBJ1-5; TCRdb outputs TRBD1, but without DNA this stays unchecked. This clonotype originated in a woman aged 18-69 years in good health. This chain's CDR3 is CSARIPGQPNQPQHF.